This TCR beta chain was captured in a study of brain T cells in children with intractable seizures. J was trimmed by 1 base and V by 0 bases; bases with no gene match: 7. The germline V gene has CDR1 MRHNA and CDR2 SNTAGT. This CDR3 is 18 amino acids long. Time point denoted: blood from clinic visit 5 months post-surgery; TSC patient then seizure free. Sequenced by immunoSEQ multiplex PCR; TCRdb stores in-frame clones only, minus some. Here the sample spans a few hundred thousand clones, 93% being singletons. The receptor was isolated from a boy under two years old with tuberous sclerosis and intractable seizures. This chain joins TRBV6-4 and TRBJ1-1; the match to TRBD1 covers 11 bases. The sequenced sample was peripheral blood, obtained 4 to 5 months after surgery. The CDR3 coding sequence is TGTGCCAGCAGTGACTCAGGACAGGGGGCGCCGGGGAACACTGAAGCTTTCTTT. The encoded protein is CASSDSGQGAPGNTEAFF.